This T cell receptor beta chain was found in a study of blood T cell repertoires in COVID-19. Study background: Sources were T cells, B-cell-depleted T cells, or PBMCs; the material itself was cDNA or gDNA.

This CDR3 has 14 residues. Germline CDR1 MNHEY, CDR2 SVGAGI. The ends lost 6 bases at V and 5 bases at J; junction bases unmatched: 10. Libraries were prepared by immunoSEQ multiplex PCR; TCRdb keeps only in-frame clonotypes and omits some of them. Found here are about 67,000 clones, about 86% of them singletons; the top ten hold roughly 4.4%. Sequencing was carried out using peripheral blood. The sequence came from a man between 50 and 59 years old with active COVID-19. This rearrangement joins TRBV6-5 to TRBJ2-7; 7 bases are a match to TRBD1. The DNA of the CDR3 is TGTGCCAGCAGCCGCGGACAGGTGGGAAACGAGCAGTACTTC. It translates to CASSRGQVGNEQYF.